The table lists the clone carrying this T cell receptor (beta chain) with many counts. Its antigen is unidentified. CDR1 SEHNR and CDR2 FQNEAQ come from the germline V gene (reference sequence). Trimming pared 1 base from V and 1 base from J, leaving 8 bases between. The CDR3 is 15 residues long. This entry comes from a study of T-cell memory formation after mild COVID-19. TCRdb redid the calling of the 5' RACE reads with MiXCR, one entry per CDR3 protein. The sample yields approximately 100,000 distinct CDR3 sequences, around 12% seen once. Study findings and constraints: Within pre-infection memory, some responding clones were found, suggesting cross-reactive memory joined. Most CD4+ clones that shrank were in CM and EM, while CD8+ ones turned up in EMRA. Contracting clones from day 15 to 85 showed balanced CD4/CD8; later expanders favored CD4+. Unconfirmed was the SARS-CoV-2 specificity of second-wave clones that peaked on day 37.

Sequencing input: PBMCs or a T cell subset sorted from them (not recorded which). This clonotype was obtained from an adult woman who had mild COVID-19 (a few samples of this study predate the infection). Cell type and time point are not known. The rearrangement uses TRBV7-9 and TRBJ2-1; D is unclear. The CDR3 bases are TGTGCCAGCAGCTTAGAGACCCTGTCCTACAATGAGCAGTTCTTC. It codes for CASSLETLSYNEQFF. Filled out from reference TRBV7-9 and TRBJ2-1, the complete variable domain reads DTGVSQNPRHKITKRGQNVTFRCDPISEHNRLYWYRQTLGQGPEFLTYFQNEAQLEKSRLLSDRFSAERPKGSFSTLEIQRTEQGDSAMYLCASSLETLSYNEQFFGPGTRLTVL.